This T cell receptor beta chain was captured by sequencing in a study of T cell responses to AZD1222 COVID-19 vaccine (dated by TCRdb to the early 2020s). Context from the whole study: AZD1222 recipients with second doses at about 4 weeks or about 12 weeks were pooled, because spike-specific TCR depth and breadth did not differ between schedules. TCR sequencing covered 230 or so trial participants: 200 to 220 given two doses of AZD1222 and 26 given two doses of MenACWY control vaccine. Enrollment into the trials was organized by age into subgroups of 18-55, 56-69 and 70-plus years, and those subgroups contained roughly 140, 27 and 60 TCR-sequenced participants, respectively.

The CDR3 regions of human TCRbeta chains were analyzed by immunosequencing. Turning to the authors' computational methods: TCRs in the repertoires were compared against a reference library of SARS-CoV-2-specific TCRs that had been generated with the MIRA antigen-specificity platform. Breadth was defined as the fraction of unique TCRs that were SARS-CoV-2-associated, and depth was defined as the fraction of total T cells that were SARS-CoV-2-associated. Using the MIRA data, each spike-specific TCR was mapped to the spike region that the TCR reacts to and placed in a CD4 or CD8 class. Log10-transformed breadth and depth values were compared by one-way ANOVA with Sidak's multiple comparisons tests. Sourced from immuneACCESS, this table was stored by TCRdb with only in-frame sequences that have V and J called. A share of the clones is absent; for the studies checked, an unresolved V gene accounts for under half, and the remainder has no known explanation. V and J calls and clone size are given by that table; D and trimming were obtained from the DNA. This sample holds 100,000 or so clones; about 88% were observed only once. About an eighth of the sample goes to the ten largest clones.

V loses 7 bases of germline sequence and J loses 5 bases, and the interval between the two ends is 8 bases. The CDR3 has 12 amino acids, counting the end cysteine and phenylalanine. The entry retains the CDR3 DNA only, 36 bases that are in frame from base 1. In light of the paper, this sample's time point label describes: baseline before first vaccination. Samples from vaccinated people were obtained from the UK trials COV001 and COV002, which included a single-blind randomized controlled phase 2/3 trial of AZD1222 (ChAdOx1 nCoV-19) in healthy adults. For TCRbeta chain sequencing, PBMC samples were collected from trial participants at day 0 and at day 28 after the second dose. Points on this clone: Its antigen is still unknown. No per-base quality is available; no much larger clone lies one base away.

The investigation overall reported the following: In the small 56-69-year group, the increase in depth fell short of significance, most likely because of low power. Most participants were white British and females outnumbered males, and the authors suggested that clonal diversity may have been underestimated. The vaccine-associated CD4 TCRs covered the entire spike protein, and the dominant responses fell in regions 160-218 and 743-854. Because no day 14 peak-response samples were available, repertoires were characterized only after the peak T cell response. Conclusions about previously exposed vaccinees were limited because only six or seven AZD1222 recipients were SARS-CoV-2 seropositive at baseline. A significant rise in spike-specific TCR breadth and depth was observed after two AZD1222 doses relative to day 0 and relative to MenACWY recipients. Reportedly, almost half of the unique spike-specific TCRs recognized epitopes lying outside the regions that are mutated in the B.1.351 and B.1.1.7 variants.

The sequenced sample was peripheral blood, obtained on day 0 of AZD1222 vaccination. The rearranged chain carries TRBV12-3 or TRBV12-4 and TRBJ1-4, with the D gene not confidently named. This clonotype was obtained from an adult in good health. The nucleotide sequence reads as follows: TGTGCCAGCAAGGAAACGAATGAAAAACTGTTTTTT. It encodes CASKETNEKLFF.